The 16 T cell receptor beta chains below were found in one sample sequenced in a study of blood T cell repertoires in COVID-19. Using immunoSEQ multiplex PCR, the repertoire was profiled, and TCRdb retains in-frame clones only, with some absent. The table shows 450,000 to 500,000 clones, with around nine tenths occurring only once. The sample taken for sequencing was PBMCs or T cells enriched from blood (not recorded which). Every receptor here comes from a woman aged 55-75 years who had recovered from COVID-19.

This clone was found once. The rearrangement links TRBV2 to TRBJ2-7, with D possibly matching TRBD1 (5 bases). V was shortened by 6 bases and J by 6 bases, with 9 bases between the two germline ends. Germline lookup yields CDR1 SNHLY and CDR2 FYNNEI. The CDR3 loop spans 11 amino acids. The chain's CDR3 is CASRETVEQYV. The CDR3 bases are TGTGCCAGCAGGGAGACAGTCGAGCAGTACGTC.

This clone came up once. The chain links TRBV6-1 to TRBJ2-4, with D possibly TRBD1 on 5 matching bases. This CDR3 spans 17 amino acids. Germline CDR1 reads MNHNS; CDR2 reads SASEGT. Trimming stripped 2 bases from V and 3 bases from J, with 17 bases between. The CDR3 nucleotides read TGTGCCAGCAGTGAACAAGGGGTTTCAGAGAACAAAAACATTCAGTACTTC. Protein sequence: CASSEQGVSENKNIQYF.

V usage is TRBV2 and J usage is TRBJ2-3; 9 bases are shared with TRBD1. Trimming cost V 6 bases and J 9 bases; bases outside gene matches: 4. CDR3 length: 12 amino acids. CDR1 is SNHLY, CDR2 FYNNEI, per germline. Here the CDR3 DNA reads TGTGCCAGCAGGGTAGACAGGGGGACGCAGTATTTT. It is translated as CASRVDRGTQYF.

The V gene is TRBV11-3, the J gene TRBJ2-1; possible D gene TRBD2, 5 bases. CDR1 and CDR2 from the germline V gene are SGHNT and YENEEA. V lost 0 bases to trimming and J lost 10 bases, with 7 bases between them. The CDR3 runs 12 residues. This CDR3 is CASSLDGVEQFF. DNA for the CDR3: TGTGCCAGCAGCTTAGACGGGGTCGAGCAGTTCTTC.

The chain couples TRBV4-1 to TRBJ2-5; 9 nucleotides match TRBD1. This CDR3 spans 16 amino acids. Per germline, CDR1 MGHRA and CDR2 YSYEKL. With V trimmed by 4 bases and J by 2 bases, 8 bases remained unmatched. The CDR3 sequence is CASSPRTGDPQETQYF. In DNA form, the CDR3 reads TGCGCCAGCAGCCCGAGGACAGGGGACCCGCAAGAGACCCAGTACTTC.

The V call is TRBV7-8, the J call TRBJ2-7, with 7 bases matching TRBD1. Germline V gene lookup returns CDR1 SGHVS and CDR2 FQNEAQ. The CDR3 runs to 14 residues. Germline trimming cut 4 bases from V and 4 bases from J; bases unmatched to any gene: 7. CDR3 in amino acids: CASSSTGLRYEQYF. CDR3 nucleotide sequence: TGTGCCAGCAGCTCGACAGGGCTGAGGTACGAGCAGTACTTC.

The J gene is TRBJ1-3, the V gene TRBV27; D unresolved. The CDR3 extends over 14 amino acids. V was cut by 5 bases and J by 4 bases, with 12 bases left in between. Germline CDR1 is MNHEY and CDR2 is SMNVEV (reference sequence). The CDR3, as DNA: TGTGCCAGCAGTCAACGAGGGTCCGGAAACACCATATATTTT. Amino acid sequence: CASSQRGSGNTIYF.

The chain carries TRBV5-4 and TRBJ2-1; 7 nucleotides align to TRBD2. V was clipped by 4 bases and J by 5 bases; unmatched bases: 6. This CDR3 is built from 14 residues. Germline values: CDR1 SGHNT, CDR2 YYREEE (reference sequence). CDR3 residues: CASSGLRGDNEQFF. The CDR3, as DNA: TGTGCCAGCAGCGGGCTACGGGGGGACAATGAGCAGTTCTTC. The full variable domain, completed using reference TRBV5-4 and TRBJ2-1, is ETGVTQSPTHLIKTRGQQVTLRCSSQSGHNTVSWYQQALGQGPQFIFQYYREEENGRGNFPPRFSGLQFPNYSSELNVNALELDDSALYLCASSGLRGDNEQFFGPGTRLTVL.

This rearrangement joins TRBV10-3 to TRBJ2-2; D possibly corresponds to TRBD2 (7 bases). The CDR3 contains 16 residues. V lost 6 bases and J lost 5, with 19 bases in between. The V gene's germline CDR1 is ENHRY and CDR2 SYGVKD. The CDR3 DNA reads as TGTGCCATCAGACCTGGGGGGGCCTTCGAGACCGGGGAGCTGTTTTTT. This codes for CAIRPGGAFETGELFF.

This chain joins TRBV29-1 and TRBJ2-2; unclear D gene. With 7 bases removed from V and 2 bases from J, the gap between germline ends came to 17 bases. The CDR3 loop spans 15 amino acids. Germline V lookup: CDR1 SQVTM, CDR2 ANQGSEA. Here the CDR3 DNA reads TGCAGCGCCTCTCAGGCAGGCCTTAACACCGGGGAGCTGTTTTTT. Translated, it gives CSASQAGLNTGELFF.

The chain has TRBV19 and TRBJ1-4, with 10 positions matching TRBD1. The CDR3 totals 14 residues. Germline V CDR1 and CDR2: LNHDA, SQIVND (reference sequence). V gave up 4 bases and J gave up 7 bases; unmatched junction bases: 3. The CDR3 here is CASSKRTGGEKLFF. CDR3 nucleotide sequence: TGTGCCAGTAGTAAGAGGACAGGGGGTGAAAAACTGTTTTTT.

The chain links TRBV7-9 to TRBJ2-2; D possibly corresponds to TRBD2 (5 bases). CDR1 and CDR2 from the germline V gene are SEHNR and FQNEAQ (reference sequence). The CDR3 sequence is 14 residues long. V gave up 5 bases and J gave up 8 bases, with 15 bases separating them. The CDR3, as DNA: TGTGCCAGCAGCGATACTAGGTTCGGGGGGGAGCTGTTTTTT. Translated: CASSDTRFGGELFF. Full variable domain (missing parts from reference TRBV7-9 and TRBJ2-2): DTGVSQNPRHKITKRGQNVTFRCDPISEHNRLYWYRQTLGQGPEFLTYFQNEAQLEKSRLLSDRFSAERPKGSFSTLEIQRTEQGDSAMYLCASSDTRFGGELFFGEGSRLTVL.

The gene calls are TRBV24-1 and TRBJ1-1; 8 nucleotides align to TRBD1. This CDR3 is built from 14 residues. The germline CDR1 and CDR2 sequences are KGHDR and SFDVKD. With V trimmed by 3 bases and J by 5 bases, 4 bases remained unmatched. This chain's CDR3 is CATSDPRDRTEAFF. CDR3 nucleotides: TGTGCCACCAGTGATCCCCGGGACAGGACTGAAGCTTTCTTT.

The rearrangement uses TRBV19 and TRBJ1-2; weak D call: TRBD1 (5 bases). Trimming removed 3 bases at V and 4 bases at J, with 15 bases between. Germline-derived CDR1 and CDR2 are LNHDA and SQIVND (reference sequence). This CDR3 has 15 amino acids. CDR3 in DNA: TGTGCCAGTAGTATTGGAGTTAAAGACAGCTATGGCTACACCTTC. Protein product: CASSIGVKDSYGYTF.

The gene calls are TRBV29-1 and TRBJ1-2, with 8 bases fitting TRBD1. Germline V gives CDR1 SQVTM, CDR2 ANQGSEA. With 6 bases clipped from V and 4 bases from J, the junction kept 16 bases outside the gene matches. This CDR3 has 16 amino acids. DNA for the CDR3: TGCAGCGTCGAGCCACTGACCGGGACAGGACTCTATGGCTACACCTTC. As protein: CSVEPLTGTGLYGYTF.

The genes are TRBV7-6 and TRBJ2-2, with TRBD1 matching over 7 bases. V lost 4 bases to trimming and J lost 4 bases; unmatched junction nucleotides: 6. Germline CDR1 SGHVS, CDR2 FNYEAQ. This CDR3 region has 15 residues. The chain's CDR3 is CASSWVGGPTGELFF. CDR3 coding DNA: TGTGCCAGCAGCTGGGTAGGGGGCCCCACCGGGGAGCTGTTTTTT.